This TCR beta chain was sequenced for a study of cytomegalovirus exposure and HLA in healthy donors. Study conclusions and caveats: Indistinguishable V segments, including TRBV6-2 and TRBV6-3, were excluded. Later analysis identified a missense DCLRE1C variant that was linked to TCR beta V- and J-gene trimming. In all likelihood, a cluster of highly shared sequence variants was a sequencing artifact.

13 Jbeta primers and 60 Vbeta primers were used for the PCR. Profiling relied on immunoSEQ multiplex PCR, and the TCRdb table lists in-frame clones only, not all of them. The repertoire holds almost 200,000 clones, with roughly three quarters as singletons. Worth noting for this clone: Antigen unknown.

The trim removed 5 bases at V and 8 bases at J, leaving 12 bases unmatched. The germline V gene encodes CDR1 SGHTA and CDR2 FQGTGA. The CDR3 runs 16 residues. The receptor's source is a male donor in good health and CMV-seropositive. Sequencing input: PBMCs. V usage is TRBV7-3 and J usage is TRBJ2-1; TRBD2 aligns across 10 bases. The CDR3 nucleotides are TGTGCCAGCAGCCAGAACCCGGGACTAGCGTCCGATGAGCAGTTCTTC. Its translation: CASSQNPGLASDEQFF.